This T cell receptor (beta chain) was obtained from a study of OX40 agonist ivuxolimab in advanced cancers. At the level of the study: Aged about 20 to 85 with a mean of 60 years, they were 75% to 85% male. Whole-study findings and limits: Researchers report that CD8+ T cells had, on average, more expanded clones than CD4+.

On this clone: What it recognizes is unknown.

TCRdb's copy holds only in-frame clones and misses some; the assay was immunoSEQ multiplex PCR. Of tens of thousands of clones in the sample, 80% to 90% were seen once. The cohort excluded patients with autoimmune disease history or systemic immunosuppression. The CDR3 spans 17 residues. The V segment lost 2 bases and the J segment 0 bases; nucleotides outside the gene matches: 2. CDR1 and CDR2 from the germline V gene are MNHNS and SASEGT. Sequenced here: CD4+ or CD8+ T cells sorted from blood, sampled in a trial of the OX40 agonist ivuxolimab. This chain connects TRBV6-1 to TRBJ2-1; 12 nucleotides line up with TRBD2. This TCR derives from an adult with an advanced solid tumor such as melanoma, head and neck, liver or kidney cancer. The DNA of the CDR3 is TGTGCCAGCAGTGAACTAGCGGGAGGGAGCTCCTACAATGAGCAGTTCTTC. This gives the protein CASSELAGGSSYNEQFF.